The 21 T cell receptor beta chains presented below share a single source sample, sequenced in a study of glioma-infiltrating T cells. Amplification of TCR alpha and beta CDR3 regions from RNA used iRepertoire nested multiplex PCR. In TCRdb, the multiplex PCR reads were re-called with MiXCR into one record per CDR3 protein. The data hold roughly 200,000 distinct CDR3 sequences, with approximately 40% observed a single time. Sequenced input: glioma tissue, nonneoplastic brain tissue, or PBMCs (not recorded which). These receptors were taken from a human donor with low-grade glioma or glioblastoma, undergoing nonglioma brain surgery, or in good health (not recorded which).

The DNA of the CDR3 is TGTGCCAGTAAGCCGGGGTTTATGGGTCCCACCGGGGAGCTGTTTTTT. Residues: CASKPGFMGPTGELFF. The genes are TRBV19 and TRBJ2-2; D is possibly TRBD2 (5 bases). CDR3 size: 16 residues. CDR1 and CDR2 from the germline V gene are LNHDA and SQIVND (reference sequence). V lost 7 bases, J lost 4 bases, and 19 bases lay in between.

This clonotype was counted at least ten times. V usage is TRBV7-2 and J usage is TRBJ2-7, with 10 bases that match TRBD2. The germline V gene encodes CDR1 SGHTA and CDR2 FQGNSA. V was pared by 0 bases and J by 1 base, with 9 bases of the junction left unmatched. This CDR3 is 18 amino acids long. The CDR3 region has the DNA TGTGCCAGCAGCTTAGCCCCTAGCGGGAGTACTATTTCCTACGAGCAGTACTTC. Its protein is CASSLAPSGSTISYEQYF.

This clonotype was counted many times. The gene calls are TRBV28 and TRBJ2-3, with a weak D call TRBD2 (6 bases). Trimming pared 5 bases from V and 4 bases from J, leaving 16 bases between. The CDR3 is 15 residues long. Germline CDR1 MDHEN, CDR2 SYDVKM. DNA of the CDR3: TGTGCCAGCAGTCGGGCCGGGGAGCGGGCAGATACGCAGTATTTT. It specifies CASSRAGERADTQYF.

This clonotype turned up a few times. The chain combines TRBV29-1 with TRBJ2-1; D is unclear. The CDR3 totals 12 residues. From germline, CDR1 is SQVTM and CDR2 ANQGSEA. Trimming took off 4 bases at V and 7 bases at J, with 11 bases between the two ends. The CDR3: CSVVRASNEQFF. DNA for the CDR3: TGCAGCGTTGTCCGGGCTTCAAATGAGCAGTTCTTC.

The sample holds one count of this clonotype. The CDR3 reads CSAPREVTQYF. As DNA, the CDR3 is TGCAGTGCTCCGCGGGAGGTTACGCAGTATTTT. This rearrangement joins TRBV20-1 to TRBJ2-3, with TRBD2 matching over 8 bases. The CDR3 has 11 residues. Unmatched junction bases numbered 3, after V lost 5 bases and J lost 8 bases. Germline V lookup: CDR1 DFQATT, CDR2 SNEGSKA (reference sequence).

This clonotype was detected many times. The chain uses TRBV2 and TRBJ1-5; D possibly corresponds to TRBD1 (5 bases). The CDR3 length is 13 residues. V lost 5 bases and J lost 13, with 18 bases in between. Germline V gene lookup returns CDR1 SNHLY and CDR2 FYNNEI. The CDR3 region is CASSKATATSQHF. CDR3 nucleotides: TGTGCCAGCAGTAAGGCGACAGCAACTTCACAGCATTTT.

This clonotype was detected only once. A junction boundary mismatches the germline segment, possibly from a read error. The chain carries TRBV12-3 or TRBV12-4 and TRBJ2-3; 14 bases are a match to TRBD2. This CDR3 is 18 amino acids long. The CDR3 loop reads CARSLVIGLAGGSDTQYF. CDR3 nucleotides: TGTGCCAGGAGTTTAGTGATCGGACTAGCGGGAGGTTCTGATACGCAGTATTTT.

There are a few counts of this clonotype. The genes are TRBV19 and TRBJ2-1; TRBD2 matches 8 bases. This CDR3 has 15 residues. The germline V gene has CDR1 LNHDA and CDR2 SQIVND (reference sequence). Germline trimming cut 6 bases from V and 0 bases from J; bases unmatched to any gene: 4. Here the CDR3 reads CASSISGGSYNEQFF. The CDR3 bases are TGTGCCAGTAGCATAAGCGGGGGCTCCTACAATGAGCAGTTCTTC.

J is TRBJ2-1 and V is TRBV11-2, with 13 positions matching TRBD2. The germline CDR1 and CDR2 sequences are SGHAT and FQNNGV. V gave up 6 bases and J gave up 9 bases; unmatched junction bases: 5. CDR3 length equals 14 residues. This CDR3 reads CASRPGLAGAEQFF. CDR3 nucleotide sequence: TGTGCCAGCAGACCCGGACTAGCGGGGGCTGAGCAGTTCTTC.

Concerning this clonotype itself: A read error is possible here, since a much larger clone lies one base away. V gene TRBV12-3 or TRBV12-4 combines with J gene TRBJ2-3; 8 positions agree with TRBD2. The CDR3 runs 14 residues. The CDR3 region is CAISSSGSADTQYF. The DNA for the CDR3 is TGTGCCATCAGTTCCAGCGGGAGCGCAGATACGCAGTATTTT.

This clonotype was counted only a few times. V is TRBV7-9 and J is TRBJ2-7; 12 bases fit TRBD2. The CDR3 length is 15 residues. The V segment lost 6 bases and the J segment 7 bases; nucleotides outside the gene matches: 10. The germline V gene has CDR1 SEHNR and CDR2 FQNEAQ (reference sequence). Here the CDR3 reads CASRQLAGGLNEQYF. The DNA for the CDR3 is TGTGCCAGCAGACAACTAGCGGGAGGCCTCAATGAGCAGTACTTC.

The CDR3: CASSFRGGRNQPKHF. DNA of the CDR3: TGTGCCAGCAGCTTCAGGGGAGGTAGGAATCAACCCAAGCATTTT. The genes are TRBV7-9 and TRBJ1-5, with a tentative D call TRBD1 (6 bases). V shed 3 bases and J shed 14 bases, with 23 bases lying between them. Germline CDR1 is SEHNR and CDR2 is FQNEAQ (reference sequence). The CDR3 consists of 15 residues. Full variable domain (remainder filled in from reference TRBV7-9 and TRBJ1-5): DTGVSQNPRHKITKRGQNVTFRCDPISEHNRLYWYRQTLGQGPEFLTYFQNEAQLEKSRLLSDRFSAERPKGSFSTLEIQRTEQGDSAMYLCASSFRGGRNQPKHFGDGTRLSIL.

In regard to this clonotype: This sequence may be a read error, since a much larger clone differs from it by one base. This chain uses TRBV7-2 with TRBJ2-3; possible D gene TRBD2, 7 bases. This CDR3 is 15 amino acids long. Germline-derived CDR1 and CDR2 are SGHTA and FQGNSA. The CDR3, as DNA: TGTGCCAGCAGCTTAGGGGGGGGGCGCACAGATAAGCAGTATTTT. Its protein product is CASSLGGGRTDKQYF.

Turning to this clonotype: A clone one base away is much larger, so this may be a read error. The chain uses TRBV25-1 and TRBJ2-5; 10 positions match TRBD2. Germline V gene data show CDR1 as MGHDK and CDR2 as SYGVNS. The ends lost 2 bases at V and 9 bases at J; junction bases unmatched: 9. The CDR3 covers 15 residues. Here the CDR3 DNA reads TGTGCCAGCAGTGAACGAGGACTAGCGGCGGAGGCCCAGTACTTC. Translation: CASSERGLAAEAQYF. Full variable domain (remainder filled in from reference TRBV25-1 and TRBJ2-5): EADIYQTPRYLVIGTGKKITLECSQTMGHDKMYWYQQDPGMELHLIHYSYGVNSTEKGDLSSESTVSRIRTEHFPLTLESARPSHTSQYLCASSERGLAAEAQYFGPGTRLLVL.

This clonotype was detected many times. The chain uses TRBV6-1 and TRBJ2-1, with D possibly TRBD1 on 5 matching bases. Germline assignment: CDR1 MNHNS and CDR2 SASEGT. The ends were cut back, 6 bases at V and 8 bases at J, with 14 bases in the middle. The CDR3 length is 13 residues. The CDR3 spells CASRDINVDEQFF. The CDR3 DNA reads TGTGCCAGCAGGGACATTAACGTCGATGAGCAGTTCTTC.

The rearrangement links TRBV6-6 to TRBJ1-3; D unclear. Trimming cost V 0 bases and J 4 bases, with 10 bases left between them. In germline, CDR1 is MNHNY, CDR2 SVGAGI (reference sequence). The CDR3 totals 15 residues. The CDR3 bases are TGTGCCAGCAGTTACTCTCGGCGGCGAGGAAACACCATATATTTT. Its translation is CASSYSRRRGNTIYF.

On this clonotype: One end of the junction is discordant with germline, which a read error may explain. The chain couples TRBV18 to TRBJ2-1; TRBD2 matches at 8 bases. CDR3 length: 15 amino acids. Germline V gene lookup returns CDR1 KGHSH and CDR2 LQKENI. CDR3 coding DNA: TGTGCCGGCTCACCATCGGGAGGGACCTACAATGAGCAGTTCTTC. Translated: CAGSPSGGTYNEQFF.

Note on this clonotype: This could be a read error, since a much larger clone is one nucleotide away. CDR3 in amino acids: CASILPCQGALYTQYF. CDR3 in DNA: TGTGCCAGCATCTTACCCTGCCAGGGGGCATTATATACGCAGTATTTT. This chain connects TRBV28 to TRBJ2-3; the match to TRBD1 covers 8 bases. The length of the CDR3 is 16 residues. After removal of 7 bases from V and 7 bases from J, the junction contained 16 bases not matched to a gene. Germline CDR1 MDHEN, CDR2 SYDVKM.

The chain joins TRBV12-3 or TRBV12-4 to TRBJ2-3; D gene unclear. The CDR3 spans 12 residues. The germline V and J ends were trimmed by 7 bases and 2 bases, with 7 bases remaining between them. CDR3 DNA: TGTGCCAGCACGGCAGACACAGATACGCAGTATTTT. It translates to CASTADTDTQYF.

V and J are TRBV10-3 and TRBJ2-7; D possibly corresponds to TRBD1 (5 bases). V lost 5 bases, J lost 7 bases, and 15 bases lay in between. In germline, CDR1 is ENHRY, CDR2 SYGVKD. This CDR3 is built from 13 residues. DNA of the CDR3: TGTGCCATCAGTCTTACCGAAAGGGGTGAGCAGTACTTC. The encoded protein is CAISLTERGEQYF.

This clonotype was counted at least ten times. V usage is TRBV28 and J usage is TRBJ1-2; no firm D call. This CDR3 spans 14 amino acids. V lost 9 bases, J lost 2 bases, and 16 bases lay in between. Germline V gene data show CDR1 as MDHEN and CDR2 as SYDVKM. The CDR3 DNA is TGTGCCAGTACCTCTGGGGTTTCCAACTATGGCTACACCTTC. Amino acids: CASTSGVSNYGYTF.